This TCR beta chain originates from a study of graft-versus-host responses after intestinal transplantation. In the study overall: Recipients got multivisceral, liver-intestinal, or isolated intestinal transplants.

Sequencing used immunoSEQ multiplex PCR; TCRdb keeps in-frame clones, though not all of them. This table has about 47,000 clones, roughly 95% appearing once. To note about this clone: The antigen is unknown.

The junction had 7 bases not matched to a gene; V was cut back by 6 bases and J by 1 base. This CDR3 contains 15 residues. CDR1 and CDR2 from the germline V gene are LGHNT and FRNRAP. Source: unstimulated CD8+ T cells sorted from spleen or lymph node cells, taken before transplant. This rearrangement joins TRBV12-5 to TRBJ2-7; TRBD1 matches 9 bases. The TCR was taken from a human donor who was the organ donor for an intestinal transplant. The CDR3 loop reads CASGIPGQGSYEQYF. The DNA for the CDR3 is TGTGCTAGTGGAATCCCGGGACAGGGTTCCTACGAGCAGTACTTC.